Below, one T cell receptor (beta chain) is given with its context. Its cognate antigen is unknown. This sample was included in a study of cytomegalovirus exposure and HLA in healthy donors. Study-level findings and limits: The authors excluded some V segments, including TRBV6-2 and TRBV6-3, as indistinguishable. Through in vitro validation, a few CMV-associated chains were shown to be specific for CMV antigens. In a later analysis, a genetic analysis reported fewer productive-TCR N-insertions in an Asian-associated ancestry cluster than the cohort average. The authors later linked a missense DCLRE1C variant to TCR beta V- and J-gene trimming.

The CDR3 extends over 15 amino acids. Germline assignment: CDR1 KGHSH and CDR2 LQKENI. J was trimmed by 2 bases and V by 6 bases; bases with no gene match: 8. The PCR ran on 60 Vbeta and 13 Jbeta primers. TCRdb keeps only in-frame clones here, not all; method: immunoSEQ multiplex PCR. This table holds fewer than 350,000 clones, around 90% found once. This sequence was found in a woman between 18 and 30 years old in good health and CMV-seronegative. What was sequenced was PBMCs. This rearrangement joins TRBV18 to TRBJ2-7; TRBD2 matches at 9 bases. CDR3: CASSPSGGRTYEQYF. Here the CDR3 DNA reads TGTGCCAGCTCGCCAAGCGGGGGGCGCACCTACGAGCAGTACTTC.